These 30 T cell receptor beta chains came from one sample sequenced in a study of identical twins. One entry per CDR3 protein results from TCRdb running MiXCR on the 5' RACE reads. The data hold about 530,000 distinct CDR3 sequences, with about 20% observed a single time. The data were also submitted as part of a second study, on yellow fever vaccine responses in identical twins.

The sample was CD4+ T cells sorted from blood. The source of these receptors is a woman aged 18-29 years in good health.

This chain joins TRBV27 and TRBJ2-7; D unresolved. Per the germline V gene, CDR1 is MNHEY and CDR2 is SMNVEV (reference sequence). This CDR3 comprises 10 residues. The V and J ends lost 2 bases and 5 bases respectively, with 1 base between them. The CDR3 sequence is CASSLDEQYV. Here the CDR3 DNA reads TGTGCCAGCAGTTTAGACGAGCAGTACGTC.

Points on this clonotype: No DNA is shown, since the ends of the CDR3 on it are uncertain; the CDR3 is the one TCRdb lists. The J gene is TRBJ2-2, the V gene TRBV20-1; the DNA was not compared with TRBD1, the D call given in the table. The CDR3 is 17 amino acids long, termini counted. Germline V gene data show CDR1 as DFQATT and CDR2 as SNEGSKA (reference sequence). CDR3 protein: CSARARTGGNTGELFFF.

The CDR3 coding sequence is TGTGCCAGCAGCCAAGACATCGCGGCCAATGAGCAGTTCTTC. Amino acid sequence: CASSQDIAANEQFF. The chain joins TRBV3-1 to TRBJ2-1; D is undetermined. The V end was cut by 0 bases, the J end by 6 bases, with 9 bases between. Germline CDR1 LGHDT, CDR2 YNNKEL (reference sequence). This CDR3 region has 14 residues.

This clonotype has a handful of counts. The CDR3 reads CASSLGSPNIQYF. CDR3 nucleotide sequence: TGTGCCAGCAGTTTGGGGTCTCCGAACATTCAGTACTTC. V usage is TRBV28 and J usage is TRBJ2-4; D is undetermined. The CDR3 sequence is 13 residues long. V was pared by 3 bases and J by 7 bases, with 10 bases between. Germline loops: CDR1 MDHEN, CDR2 SYDVKM. Variable domain in full (rest from reference TRBV28 and TRBJ2-4): DVKVTQSSRYLVKRTGEKVFLECVQDMDHENMFWYRQDPGLGLRLIYFSYDVKMKEKGDIPEGYSVSREKKERFSLILESASTNQTSMYLCASSLGSPNIQYFGAGTRLSVL.

The rearrangement joins TRBV20-1 to TRBJ2-7; TRBD2 agrees at 13 bases. Trimming took 2 bases from V and 0 from J; bases not matched to a gene: 4. Germline V gives CDR1 DFQATT, CDR2 SNEGSKA (reference sequence). This CDR3 is built from 16 residues. In nucleotides, the CDR3 is TGCAGTGCTAGACCGGGGACTAGCGGGACCTCCTACGAGCAGTACTTC. It encodes CSARPGTSGTSYEQYF.

There are a few counts of this clonotype. The CDR3 nucleotides are TGTGCCAGCAGCTCAGGGACTAGCGGGGGAATGAAGCAGTTCTTC. This codes for CASSSGTSGGMKQFF. The chain uses TRBV11-3 and TRBJ2-1, with 14 bases that match TRBD2. CDR1 SGHNT and CDR2 YENEEA come from the germline V gene. The CDR3 is 15 residues long. After removal of 4 bases from V and 11 bases from J, the junction contained 7 bases not matched to a gene.

The chain is built from TRBV12-3 or TRBV12-4 and TRBJ1-1; D remains ambiguous. The V end lost 3 bases, the J end lost 3 bases, and 14 bases lay between the germline ends. The CDR3 has 15 residues. As DNA, the CDR3 is TGTGCCAGCAGTTTTGGAGGACGGAGGGACACTGAAGCTTTCTTT. Protein product: CASSFGGRRDTEAFF.

There are many counts of this clonotype. The V call is TRBV4-2, the J call TRBJ2-1; 8 bases match TRBD2. CDR3 length: 16 amino acids. Looked up from germline, CDR1 is LGHNA and CDR2 is YNFKEQ. With V trimmed by 6 bases and J by 4 bases, 11 bases remained unmatched. The DNA of the CDR3 is TGTGCCAGCAGTCGTACCGGGACTAGTAATTACAATGAGCAGTTCTTC. This encodes CASSRTGTSNYNEQFF.

This clonotype was seen just once. This chain uses TRBV10-3 with TRBJ2-3; weak D call: TRBD2 (6 bases). The V end lost 6 bases, the J end lost 2 bases, and 12 bases lay between the germline ends. There are 14 residues in the CDR3. Germline assignment: CDR1 ENHRY and CDR2 SYGVKD. The CDR3 sequence is CAISMEGNTDTQYF. The DNA for the CDR3 is TGTGCCATCAGCATGGAGGGGAACACAGATACGCAGTATTTT.

The rearrangement links TRBV20-1 to TRBJ1-5; D is unclear. The CDR3 is made up of 14 amino acids. V was cut by 3 bases and J by 3 bases, with 12 bases left in between. The germline gives CDR1 DFQATT, CDR2 SNEGSKA (reference sequence). This CDR3 is CSARPARDNQPQHF. The CDR3 DNA reads as TGCAGTGCTAGGCCGGCGAGGGACAATCAGCCCCAGCATTTT.

V is TRBV20-1 and J is TRBJ2-1; D call uncertain. The CDR3 consists of 12 residues. V was pared by 3 bases and J by 7 bases, with 10 bases between. Germline lookup yields CDR1 DFQATT and CDR2 SNEGSKA (reference sequence). The CDR3 DNA reads as TGCAGTGCTAGCGGTTCGTTAAATGAGCAGTTCTTC. This gives the protein CSASGSLNEQFF.

This chain connects TRBV6-1 to TRBJ1-1, with 7 bases fitting TRBD1. V shed 6 bases and J 3 bases; nucleotides not matched to a gene: 7. The CDR3 runs 14 residues. CDR1 is MNHNS, CDR2 SASEGT, per germline. In nucleotides, the CDR3 is TGTGCCAGCAGGAAACAGGGGCGGCACACTGAAGCTTTCTTT. Translating gives CASRKQGRHTEAFF.

This clonotype has more than one count but fewer than ten. This chain joins TRBV12-3 or TRBV12-4 and TRBJ2-1; TRBD2 aligns across 8 bases. V shed 5 bases, J shed 10 bases, and the junction held 16 bases outside the gene matches. The CDR3 runs 16 residues. CDR3 nucleotides: TGTGCCAGCAGTCTGGCTGCGGGGGGTACCGTTCCGGAGCAGTTCTTC. Residues: CASSLAAGGTVPEQFF.

Only a few counts were recorded for this clonotype. This chain links TRBV11-2 with TRBJ2-7; no clear D. The CDR3 is 14 amino acids. Germline-derived CDR1 and CDR2 are SGHAT and FQNNGV. V lost 1 base and J lost 2, with 9 bases in between. DNA of the CDR3: TGTGCCAGCAGCTTAGCCGCCTCGACCTACGAGCAGTACTTC. Its protein is CASSLAASTYEQYF.

The rearrangement links TRBV20-1 to TRBJ2-7; 12 nucleotides agree with TRBD1. Germline lookup yields CDR1 DFQATT and CDR2 SNEGSKA (reference sequence). V lost 8 bases and J lost 4; bases outside the gene matches: 9. This CDR3 contains 14 residues. The CDR3 DNA is TGCAGTACCCCCCCGGGACAGGGGGCTTACGAGCAGTACGTC. Protein product: CSTPPGQGAYEQYV.

This clonotype came up a few times. This chain joins TRBV10-3 and TRBJ2-7, with D unclear. CDR3 size: 12 residues. Germline-derived CDR1 and CDR2 are ENHRY and SYGVKD. Trimming removed 3 bases from V and 4 bases from J, with 7 bases in between. In DNA form, the CDR3 reads TGTGCCATCAGTGAAAGGGCTTACGAGCAGTACGTC. This gives the protein CAISERAYEQYV.

The J gene is TRBJ1-2, the V gene TRBV20-1, with D perhaps matching TRBD1 (6 bases). Per germline, CDR1 DFQATT and CDR2 SNEGSKA (reference sequence). V was cut by 5 bases and J by 7 bases, with 14 bases left in between. CDR3 length: 12 residues. Here the CDR3 DNA reads TGCAGTGCTGTTGAGGGGGAGTCTGGCTACACCTTC. This translates into CSAVEGESGYTF.

This clonotype was counted a few times. The V gene is TRBV7-9, the J gene TRBJ1-1; D is unclear. Trimming cost V 4 bases and J 0 bases, with 12 bases left between them. Germline CDR1 and CDR2: SEHNR and FQNEAQ (reference sequence). The length of the CDR3 is 15 residues. CDR3 in amino acids: CASSSHVGLNTEAFF. The CDR3 coding sequence is TGTGCCAGCAGCTCCCATGTAGGCCTGAACACTGAAGCTTTCTTT.

This clonotype was seen a few times. This chain joins TRBV12-3 or TRBV12-4 and TRBJ2-2; D uncertain. V was clipped by 4 bases and J by 1 base, with 7 bases between them. The CDR3 sequence is 14 residues long. CDR3 loop: CASSSRQNTGELFF. The DNA for the CDR3 is TGTGCCAGCAGTTCCCGACAGAACACCGGGGAGCTGTTTTTT.

Here the CDR3 DNA reads TGTGCCGACCAGCGTCCTCCTGAAGAGACCCAGTACTTC. Translated: CADQRPPEETQYF. The genes are TRBV21-1 and TRBJ2-5; the D call TRBD2 from the table was never checked on the DNA. TRBV21-1 is flagged as a pseudogene. The CDR3 is 13 amino acids.

This clonotype was recorded a few times. This chain connects TRBV12-3 or TRBV12-4 to TRBJ2-1, with a possible D match to TRBD2 (6 bases). This CDR3 has 15 amino acids. The V end lost 5 bases, the J end lost 0 bases, and 11 bases lay between the germline ends. CDR3 region: CASSPWTNSYNEQFF. In DNA, the CDR3 is TGTGCCAGCAGTCCTTGGACTAACTCCTACAATGAGCAGTTCTTC.

This chain links TRBV3-1 with TRBJ2-7; D is ambiguous. The V and J ends lost 3 bases and 0 bases respectively, with 6 bases between them. The CDR3 totals 13 residues. In germline, CDR1 is LGHDT, CDR2 YNNKEL (reference sequence). Here the CDR3 DNA reads TGTGCCAGCAGCCATATGGGCTCCTACGAGCAGTACTTC. It is translated as CASSHMGSYEQYF.

The chain employs TRBV11-1 and TRBJ2-1, with D perhaps matching TRBD2 (6 bases). This CDR3 spans 15 amino acids. The germline gives CDR1 SGHAT, CDR2 FQDESV (reference sequence). Trimming took off 3 bases at V and 4 bases at J, with 13 bases between the two ends. The CDR3 sequence: CASSLGLGVYNEQFF. The CDR3 DNA sequence: TGTGCCAGCAGCTTGGGACTGGGGGTTTACAATGAGCAGTTCTTC.

The chain uses TRBV5-1 and TRBJ2-7; possibly TRBD2 for D (5 bases). The length of the CDR3 is 14 residues. CDR1 and CDR2 from the germline V gene are SGHRS and YFSETQ. V shed 3 bases and J shed 1 base, with 11 bases lying between them. Here the CDR3 reads CASSSLPGSYEQYF. The CDR3 DNA reads as TGCGCCAGCAGCTCTCTACCGGGATCCTACGAGCAGTACTTC.

This clonotype has just one count. V and J are TRBV5-1 and TRBJ1-6, with D tentatively TRBD1 (6 bases). The CDR3 runs to 14 residues. Germline values: CDR1 SGHRS, CDR2 YFSETQ. The V gene lost 4 bases and the J gene lost 5 bases, with 10 bases spanning the gap. The CDR3, as DNA: TGCGCCAGCAGCGGTGACAGGAATAATTCACCCCTCCACTTT. It yields the protein CASSGDRNNSPLHF. The whole variable domain, remainder taken from reference TRBV5-1 and TRBJ1-6, is KAGVTQTPRYLIKTRGQQVTLSCSPISGHRSVSWYQQTPGQGLQFLFEYFSETQRNKGNFPGRFSGRQFSNSRSEMNVSTLELGDSALYLCASSGDRNNSPLHFGNGTRLTVT.

The chain employs TRBV27 and TRBJ2-2; D call uncertain. This CDR3 is 16 amino acids long. Trimming pared 0 bases from V and 0 bases from J, leaving 8 bases between. Per the germline V gene, CDR1 is MNHEY and CDR2 is SMNVEV (reference sequence). CDR3 sequence reads: CASSLSGQANTGELFF. The DNA for the CDR3 is TGTGCCAGCAGTTTATCGGGTCAGGCGAACACCGGGGAGCTGTTTTTT.

J is TRBJ2-2 and V is TRBV7-3, with 13 bases aligning to TRBD2. J gave up 5 bases and V 5 bases, and 2 bases lay outside the gene matches. CDR3 length: 15 residues. Germline-derived CDR1 and CDR2 are SGHTA and FQGTGA. CDR3: CASSQTSGRTGELFF. In DNA, the CDR3 is TGTGCCAGCAGCCAGACTAGCGGGAGGACCGGGGAGCTGTTTTTT.

The chain combines TRBV6-1 with TRBJ2-7; the match to TRBD1 covers 9 bases. V was clipped by 4 bases and J by 2 bases; unmatched bases: 6. Germline V gene sequence: CDR1 MNHNS, CDR2 SASEGT. The CDR3 is 15 amino acids. CDR3 in amino acids: CASSGSRQGAYEQYV. DNA for the CDR3: TGTGCCAGCAGTGGTAGTCGACAGGGGGCCTACGAGCAGTACGTC.

This clonotype was observed a few times. The V and J genes are TRBV7-8 and TRBJ1-6; a possible D gene is TRBD1 (5 bases). The CDR3 consists of 15 residues. CDR1 is SGHVS and CDR2 is FQNEAQ in the germline V gene. The V gene lost 1 base and the J gene lost 4 bases, with 8 bases spanning the gap. The CDR3 sequence: CASSLEGFYNSPLHF. CDR3 DNA: TGTGCCAGCAGCTTAGAGGGGTTTTATAATTCACCCCTCCACTTT.

The chain couples TRBV6-5 to TRBJ2-1, with D unclear. From germline, CDR1 is MNHEY and CDR2 SVGAGI. Between the trimmed V and J ends, which lost 2 bases and 9 bases, there was a span of 14 bases. The CDR3 is 14 residues long. The chain's CDR3 is CASSYRTQNLEQFF. The DNA of the CDR3 is TGTGCCAGCAGTTACCGGACCCAAAACCTTGAGCAGTTCTTC.